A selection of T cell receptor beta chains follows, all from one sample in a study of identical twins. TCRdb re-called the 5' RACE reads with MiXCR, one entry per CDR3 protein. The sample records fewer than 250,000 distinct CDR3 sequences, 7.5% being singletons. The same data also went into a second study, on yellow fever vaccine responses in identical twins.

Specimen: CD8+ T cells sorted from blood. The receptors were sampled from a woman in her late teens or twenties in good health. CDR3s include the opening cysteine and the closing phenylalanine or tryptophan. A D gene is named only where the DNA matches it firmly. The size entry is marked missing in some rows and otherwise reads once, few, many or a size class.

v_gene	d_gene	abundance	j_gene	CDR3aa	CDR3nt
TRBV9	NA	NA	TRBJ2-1	CASSVDMGEQFF	TGTGCCAGCAGCGTAGATATGGGGGAGCAGTTCTTC
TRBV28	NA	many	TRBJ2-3	CASSPVGRTQYF	TGTGCCAGCAGTCCCGTTGGTCGTACGCAGTATTTT
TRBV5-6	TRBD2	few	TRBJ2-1	CASSLEAGVDRGEQFF	TGTGCCAGCAGCTTGGAAGCGGGAGTTGACCGGGGTGAGCAGTTCTTC
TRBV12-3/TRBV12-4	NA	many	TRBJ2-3	CASSRELREDTQYF	TGTGCCAGCAGTCGAGAGCTGAGGGAAGATACGCAGTATTTT
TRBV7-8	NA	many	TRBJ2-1	CASKIGGPINEQFF	TGTGCCAGCAAGATTGGAGGGCCGATAAATGAGCAGTTCTTC
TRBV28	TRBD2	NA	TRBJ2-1	CASSLGTSGTDEQFF	TGTGCCAGCAGTTTGGGGACTAGCGGGACCGATGAGCAGTTCTTC
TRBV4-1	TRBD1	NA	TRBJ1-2	CASSHYGTIQGNYGYTF	TGCGCCAGCAGCCATTATGGGACAATACAGGGGAACTATGGCTACACCTTC
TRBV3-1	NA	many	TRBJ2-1	CASSQDRAGRNEQFF	TGTGCCAGCAGCCAAGATAGGGCAGGTCGGAATGAGCAGTTCTTC
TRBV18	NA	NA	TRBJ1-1	CASSPLVKAFF	TGTGCCAGCTCACCTCTGGTGAAGGCTTTCTTT
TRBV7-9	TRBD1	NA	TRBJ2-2	CASIGQDYNTGELFF	TGTGCCAGCATCGGACAGGATTATAACACCGGGGAGCTGTTTTTT
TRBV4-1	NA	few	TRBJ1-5	CASSAGLINQPQHF	TGCGCCAGCAGCGCCGGACTGATCAATCAGCCCCAGCATTTT
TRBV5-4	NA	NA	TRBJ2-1	CASSLVGSYEQFF	TGTGCCAGCAGCTTGGTTGGGAGCTATGAGCAGTTCTTC
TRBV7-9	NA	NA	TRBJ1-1	CASARESTEAFF	TGTGCCAGCGCCCGCGAGAGCACTGAAGCTTTCTTT
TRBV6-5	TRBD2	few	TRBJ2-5	CASSYRVAGQETQYF	TGTGCCAGCAGTTACAGGGTAGCGGGGCAAGAGACCCAGTACTTC
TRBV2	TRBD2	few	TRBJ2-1	CASSPILAGGRNEQFF	TGTGCCAGCAGTCCGATACTAGCGGGGGGGCGAAATGAGCAGTTCTTC
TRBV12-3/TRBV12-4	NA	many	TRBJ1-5	CASSLARRPQHF	TGTGCCAGCAGTTTAGCTCGGCGGCCCCAGCATTTT